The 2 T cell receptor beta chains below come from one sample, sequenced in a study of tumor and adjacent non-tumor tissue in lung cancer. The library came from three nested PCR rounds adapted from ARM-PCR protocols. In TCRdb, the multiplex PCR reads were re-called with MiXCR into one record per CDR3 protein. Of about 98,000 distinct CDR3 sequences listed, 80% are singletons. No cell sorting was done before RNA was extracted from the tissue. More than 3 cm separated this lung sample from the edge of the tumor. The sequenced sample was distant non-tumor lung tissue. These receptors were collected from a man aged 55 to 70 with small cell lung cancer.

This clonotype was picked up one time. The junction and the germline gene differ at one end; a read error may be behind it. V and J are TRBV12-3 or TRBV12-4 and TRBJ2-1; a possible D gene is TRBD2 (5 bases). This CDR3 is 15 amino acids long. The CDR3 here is CTRSYGLGVYNEQFF. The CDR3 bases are TGTACCAGAAGTTATGGACTGGGAGTCTACAATGAACAGTTCTTC.

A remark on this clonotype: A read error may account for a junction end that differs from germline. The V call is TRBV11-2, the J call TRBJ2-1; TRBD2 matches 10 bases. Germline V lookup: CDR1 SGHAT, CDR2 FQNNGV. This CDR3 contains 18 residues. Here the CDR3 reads CASSLVVAGGYYYNEQLF. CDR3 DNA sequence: TGTGCCAGCAGCTTAGTGGTAGCGGGAGGCTACTACTACAATGAGCAGCTCTTC.